The sequence of this TCR beta chain was determined in a study of T cells after yellow fever vaccination. Overall study results and limits: Although most clonotypes did not, a small share appeared in both CD4 and CD8 compartments. Most primary-vaccination clones recurred post-booster (nearly 98% CD4, 85% to 90% CD8). Weaker in magnitude, the secondary response showed a faster peak on day 5 versus 15.

A 5'RACE template-switching step, the method used to make TCR cDNA, added a universal primer site and UMIs. TCRdb reprocessed the 5' RACE reads via MiXCR and lists one record per CDR3 protein. The sample carries 250,000 or so distinct CDR3 sequences, roughly 3.5% recorded once. This clonotype was counted at least ten times. No antigen is known for it. Germline CDR1 is DFQATT and CDR2 is SNEGSKA (reference sequence). The CDR3 length is 20 residues. V was cut by 2 bases and J by 2 bases, with 31 bases left in between. This receptor was taken from a man aged 18 to 30 who received the YFV17D yellow fever vaccine. The chain carries TRBV20-1 and TRBJ2-7, with a possible D match to TRBD2 (6 bases). The material was PBMCs, obtained 15 days after the yellow fever booster vaccination. The CDR3 protein is CSARSRRAWQRDLATYEQYF. CDR3 sequence (DNA): TGCAGTGCTAGATCGCGCCGGGCCTGGCAGAGGGACCTAGCGACCTACGAGCAGTACTTC.